This passage covers 23 T cell receptor beta chains from one sample sequenced in a study of blood T cells in healthy people across ages. Combining a sample-barcoded 5' primer with a J-beta primer mix, a second PCR ran for about 6 to 12 cycles. TCRdb re-called the 5' RACE reads through MiXCR, storing one row per CDR3 protein. The sample lists fewer than 900,000 distinct CDR3 sequences; 35% to 40% were seen once. Source material: blood. These TCRs come from a man between 18 and 29 years old in good health.

The table lists this clonotype with many counts. The chain uses TRBV12-3 or TRBV12-4 and TRBJ2-1, with 7 bases fitting TRBD2. The CDR3 covers 12 residues. With V trimmed by 5 bases and J by 11 bases, 6 bases remained unmatched. CDR3 sequence reads: CASSPRDYQQFF. The DNA of the CDR3 is TGTGCCAGCAGTCCCCGGGACTATCAGCAGTTCTTC.

This clonotype turned up a few times. The chain couples TRBV6-6 to TRBJ2-5, with D perhaps TRBD1 (6 bases). The germline V gene encodes CDR1 MNHNY and CDR2 SVGAGI (reference sequence). CDR3 length: 14 amino acids. Trimming left V 2 bases short and J 3 bases short, with 10 bases between. The CDR3 DNA reads TGTGCCAGCAGTTACAGACAGGCGGAAGAGACCCAGTACTTC. Its translation: CASSYRQAEETQYF.

This chain connects TRBV12-3 or TRBV12-4 to TRBJ1-1; the D gene is possibly TRBD1 (5 bases). The CDR3 totals 13 residues. The V end was cut by 5 bases, the J end by 4 bases, with 11 bases between. The CDR3 sequence is CASSAGGSTEAFF. The CDR3 DNA reads TGTGCCAGCAGTGCCGGGGGGTCCACTGAAGCTTTCTTT.

This clonotype was observed a handful of times. This chain joins TRBV11-2 and TRBJ2-5; a weak D match, TRBD2 (5 bases). The CDR3 has 14 residues. Looked up from germline, CDR1 is SGHAT and CDR2 is FQNNGV. The V end was cut by 5 bases, the J end by 5 bases, with 15 bases between. The CDR3 sequence is CASSKPGMGETQYF. In DNA form, the CDR3 reads TGTGCCAGCAGCAAACCGGGAATGGGGGAGACCCAGTACTTC.

This clonotype was picked up a small number of times. The gene calls are TRBV6-6 and TRBJ2-7; D ambiguous. The CDR3 consists of 12 residues. The germline V gene has CDR1 MNHNY and CDR2 SVGAGI (reference sequence). V was cut by 0 bases and J by 10 bases, with 10 bases left in between. CDR3 in amino acids: CASSYSIITQYF. In DNA form, the CDR3 reads TGTGCCAGCAGTTACTCGATAATTACTCAGTACTTC.

This clonotype has more than one count but fewer than ten. The V call is TRBV12-3 or TRBV12-4, the J call TRBJ2-5; D perhaps matches TRBD1 (6 bases). The CDR3 covers 15 residues. The V end lost 4 bases, the J end lost 2 bases, and 14 bases lay between the germline ends. CDR3 residues: CASSCRRGEQETQYF. As DNA, the CDR3 is TGTGCCAGCAGTTGTCGCAGGGGTGAACAAGAGACCCAGTACTTC.

The chain has TRBV7-3 and TRBJ1-2; D call uncertain. From germline, CDR1 is SGHTA and CDR2 FQGTGA. V lost 5 bases to trimming and J lost 4 bases, with 14 bases between them. The CDR3 runs to 14 residues. The CDR3 bases are TGTGCCAGCAGCCCAGGCAATACTCTCTATGGCTACACCTTC. Its translation is CASSPGNTLYGYTF.

This clonotype was recorded a few times. V and J are TRBV4-3 and TRBJ1-1, with D unclear. The V gene lost 0 bases and the J gene lost 0 bases, with 17 bases spanning the gap. Germline CDR1 LGHNA, CDR2 YSLEER. This CDR3 has 18 residues. CDR3 DNA sequence: TGCGCCAGCAGCCAAGACATTGAGAGCGTCCTGATGAACACTGAAGCTTTCTTT. Residues: CASSQDIESVLMNTEAFF.

This clonotype turned up a few times. The chain couples TRBV6-1 to TRBJ2-5; 10 bases map to TRBD1. This CDR3 comprises 15 residues. CDR1 is MNHNS and CDR2 is SASEGT in the germline V gene. Germline trimming cut 0 bases from V and 3 bases from J; bases unmatched to any gene: 1. CDR3 bases: TGTGCCAGCAGTGAAGCTGGGACAGGGGAAGAGACCCAGTACTTC. This translates into CASSEAGTGEETQYF.

The chain has TRBV10-3 and TRBJ2-5, with D unresolved. The CDR3 contains 13 residues. The ends were cut back, 10 bases at V and 1 base at J, with 13 bases in the middle. The germline V gene encodes CDR1 ENHRY and CDR2 SYGVKD. CDR3 nucleotides: TGTGCCACTACAACGGGCCTCCAAGAGACCCAGTACTTC. Amino acid sequence: CATTTGLQETQYF.

Many counts were recorded for this clonotype. V is TRBV12-3 or TRBV12-4 and J is TRBJ2-5; 7 nucleotides match TRBD2. The V segment lost 3 bases and the J segment 11 bases; nucleotides outside the gene matches: 15. This CDR3 spans 15 amino acids. CDR3 nucleotide sequence: TGTGCCAGCAGTTTGGCTAGCGGAGTTAACAATGAGCAGTACTTC. It yields the protein CASSLASGVNNEQYF.

The chain uses TRBV6-2 or TRBV6-3 and TRBJ1-5, with D hard to call. The CDR3 totals 15 residues. Germline loops: CDR1 MNHEY, CDR2 SVGEGT. V lost 0 bases and J lost 6, with 12 bases in between. The CDR3 protein is CASSYSVWDGQPQHF. The CDR3 nucleotides read TGTGCCAGCAGTTACTCGGTGTGGGATGGTCAGCCCCAGCATTTT.

This clonotype was seen only a few times. The chain couples TRBV7-2 to TRBJ1-5; D call uncertain. V lost 1 base and J lost 5, with 12 bases in between. This CDR3 is 15 amino acids long. Germline V CDR1 and CDR2: SGHTA, FQGNSA. The CDR3 sequence: CASSLVASDYQPQHF. The CDR3 coding sequence is TGTGCCAGCAGCTTAGTCGCGTCCGATTATCAGCCCCAGCATTTT.

This clonotype has only a few counts. The chain couples TRBV4-1 to TRBJ2-4, with TRBD2 matching over 7 bases. CDR1 is MGHRA, CDR2 YSYEKL, per germline. The CDR3 runs 17 residues. The trim removed 1 base at V and 0 bases at J, leaving 6 bases unmatched. The CDR3 spells CASSQVGGSRAKNIQYF. CDR3 DNA: TGCGCCAGCAGCCAAGTAGGCGGGAGCCGAGCCAAAAACATTCAGTACTTC.

This clonotype was detected a few times. The J gene is TRBJ1-1, the V gene TRBV5-1; 10 bases map to TRBD1. The length of the CDR3 is 14 residues. Unmatched junction bases numbered 6, after V lost 3 bases and J lost 7 bases. Germline CDR1 is SGHRS and CDR2 is YFSETQ. CDR3 loop: CASSSQDRGGEAFF. CDR3 nucleotides: TGCGCCAGCAGCTCACAGGACAGGGGGGGTGAAGCTTTCTTT.

This clonotype was detected a few times. The rearrangement joins TRBV11-2 to TRBJ2-7, with D unresolved. CDR1 is SGHAT, CDR2 FQNNGV, per germline. The CDR3 has 12 amino acids. V was clipped by 6 bases and J by 4 bases, with 10 bases between them. The CDR3 spells CASRAGGYEQYF. The DNA of the CDR3 is TGTGCCAGCAGGGCCGGCGGTTACGAGCAGTACTTC.

This chain joins TRBV9 and TRBJ2-3; tentative D call: TRBD2 (6 bases). The CDR3 consists of 16 residues. Germline V gene data show CDR1 as SGDLS and CDR2 as YYNGEE. V dropped 6 bases and J dropped 2 bases, with 19 bases sitting between them. The CDR3 loop reads CASNSHSGSSTDTQYF. The CDR3 DNA reads as TGTGCCAGCAACTCTCATAGCGGCTCCTCCACAGATACGCAGTATTTT.

The chain has TRBV4-3 and TRBJ1-5; D is ambiguous. CDR3 size: 14 residues. Deletions cut 3 bases from V and 3 bases from J, with 9 bases between. Germline V lookup: CDR1 LGHNA, CDR2 YSLEER. CDR3: CASSQEITNQPQHF. As DNA, the CDR3 is TGCGCCAGCAGCCAGGAGATTACCAATCAGCCCCAGCATTTT.

The rearrangement links TRBV5-1 to TRBJ1-2; 10 nucleotides agree with TRBD1. CDR1 is SGHRS, CDR2 YFSETQ, per germline. V lost 4 bases and J lost 7; bases outside the gene matches: 7. CDR3 size: 14 residues. CDR3 sequence reads: CASSPGQGNGGYTF. DNA of the CDR3: TGCGCCAGCAGCCCGGGACAGGGGAATGGTGGCTACACCTTC.

This chain uses TRBV3-1 with TRBJ1-5; a weak D match, TRBD1 (6 bases). This CDR3 is built from 17 residues. The V gene's germline CDR1 is LGHDT and CDR2 YNNKEL (reference sequence). Between the trimmed V and J ends, which lost 0 bases and 4 bases, there was a span of 16 bases. The CDR3 reads CASSQDMRQGINQPQHF. The CDR3 DNA reads TGTGCCAGCAGCCAAGATATGCGGCAGGGGATTAATCAGCCCCAGCATTTT.

This rearrangement joins TRBV12-3 or TRBV12-4 to TRBJ2-7, with a possible D match to TRBD1 (6 bases). The CDR3 extends over 13 amino acids. Trimming stripped 7 bases from V and 3 bases from J, with 13 bases between. The DNA for the CDR3 is TGTGCCAGCACCCAGGACAGAAACTACGAGCAGTACTTC. This gives the protein CASTQDRNYEQYF.

This chain connects TRBV29-1 to TRBJ1-1; D unresolved. V lost 0 bases to trimming and J lost 4 bases, with 12 bases between them. This CDR3 has 14 residues. Germline CDR1 SQVTM, CDR2 ANQGSEA. The chain's CDR3 is CSVEDPRMGTEAFF. The CDR3 DNA reads TGCAGCGTTGAAGATCCGAGGATGGGCACTGAAGCTTTCTTT.

In its sample, this clonotype was seen a few times. This chain links TRBV11-2 with TRBJ2-7; no firm D call. The CDR3 spans 13 residues. V was clipped by 2 bases and J by 4 bases, with 9 bases between them. Per the germline V gene, CDR1 is SGHAT and CDR2 is FQNNGV. The CDR3 sequence: CASSLYGPYEQYF. The CDR3 coding sequence is TGTGCCAGCAGCTTATATGGGCCATACGAGCAGTACTTC.